These 29 T cell receptor beta chains originate from one sample sequenced in a study of blood T cell repertoires in COVID-19. Profiled with immunoSEQ multiplex PCR; TCRdb holds only in-frame clones, not every one. The repertoire consists of 250,000 to 350,000 clones, with around 90% occurring once and the leading ten covering nearly 7%. The sample was peripheral blood. These TCRs come from a woman aged 25 to 39 with COVID-19, enrolled during active disease.

V gene TRBV21-1 combines with J gene TRBJ2-7; the table's D call, TRBD2, was not checked against the DNA. TRBV21-1 has pseudogene status. The CDR3 consists of 18 residues. CDR3 sequence reads: CASSKGLAGDGGDYEQYF. In DNA, the CDR3 is TGTGCCAGCAGCAAGGGCCTAGCGGGAGATGGTGGGGACTACGAGCAGTACTTC.

The chain has TRBV21-1 and TRBJ2-1; TRBD2 is the table's D call and was not checked against the DNA. TRBV21-1 is a documented pseudogene. This CDR3 comprises 17 residues. CDR3 nucleotides: TGTGCCAGCGGTTGGAGGGGAACTAGCGAGTCCTACAATGAGCAGTTCTTC. This encodes CASGWRGTSESYNEQFF.

This clone has a single count. V gene TRBV25-1 combines with J gene TRBJ1-2, with TRBD1 matching 10 bases. Germline V CDR1 and CDR2: MGHDK, SYGVNS. The CDR3 runs 17 residues. V was clipped by 2 bases and J by 1 base; unmatched bases: 7. CDR3 protein: CASSETTGGPYNYGYTF. The CDR3 DNA reads as TGTGCCAGCAGTGAAACGACAGGGGGCCCTTATAACTATGGCTACACCTTC.

This clone showed up just a few times. Other nucleotide sequences in the sample specify the same CDR3. The CDR3 is CASSISGNTEAFF. The CDR3 nucleotides are TGTGCCAGTAGTATATCAGGGAACACTGAAGCTTTCTTT. The gene calls are TRBV19 and TRBJ1-1, with no clear D. Germline V gene sequence: CDR1 LNHDA, CDR2 SQIVND (reference sequence). CDR3 length: 13 amino acids. V was trimmed by 2 bases and J by 1 base, leaving 5 bases between them.

This chain connects TRBV19 to TRBJ1-5; TRBD1 matches at 8 bases. There are 16 residues in the CDR3. V shed 2 bases and J 7 bases; nucleotides not matched to a gene: 10. Germline CDR1 and CDR2: LNHDA and SQIVND (reference sequence). CDR3 residues: CASSISEGQARQPQHF. CDR3 coding DNA: TGTGCCAGTAGTATATCGGAGGGACAGGCCAGGCAGCCCCAGCATTTT.

The rearrangement uses TRBV28 and TRBJ2-5; 8 bases match TRBD2. CDR3 length equals 15 residues. J gave up 1 base and V 6 bases, and 7 bases lay outside the gene matches. Germline V CDR1 and CDR2: MDHEN, SYDVKM. CDR3 protein: CASRGAGGPQETQYF. In DNA form, the CDR3 reads TGTGCCAGCAGGGGGGCGGGAGGCCCCCAAGAGACCCAGTACTTC.

V is TRBV24-1 and J is TRBJ2-1; TRBD2 aligns across 9 bases. CDR3 length: 16 amino acids. Germline CDR1 and CDR2: KGHDR and SFDVKD. The junction had 8 bases not matched to a gene; V was cut back by 2 bases and J by 7 bases. CDR3 region: CATSDSRGTSRNEQFF. The DNA for the CDR3 is TGTGCCACCAGTGATTCCCGCGGGACTAGCAGGAATGAGCAGTTCTTC.

V and J are TRBV11-2 and TRBJ1-2, with D maybe TRBD1 (6 bases). This CDR3 region has 14 residues. CDR1 SGHAT and CDR2 FQNNGV come from the germline V gene. Trimming shortened V by 5 bases and J by 4 bases, and 14 bases separated the two germline ends. CDR3 amino acids: CASSQRAGVYGYTF. DNA of the CDR3: TGTGCCAGCAGCCAACGTGCAGGGGTCTATGGCTACACCTTC.

This clone appeared once. The V gene is TRBV7-2, the J gene TRBJ2-1; 16 nucleotides agree with TRBD2. The CDR3 loop spans 16 amino acids. Germline V gene data show CDR1 as SGHTA and CDR2 as FQGNSA. Trimming took 8 bases from V and 7 from J; bases not matched to a gene: 8. Here the CDR3 DNA reads TGTGCCAGCCACCCAGGGACTAGCGGGAGGGGGAATGAGCAGTTCTTC. This codes for CASHPGTSGRGNEQFF.

The rearrangement joins TRBV11-2 to TRBJ2-1, with D possibly TRBD2 on 6 matching bases. The CDR3 loop spans 14 amino acids. CDR1 and CDR2 from the germline V gene are SGHAT and FQNNGV. Trimming took off 5 bases at V and 10 bases at J, with 18 bases between the two ends. This CDR3 is CASSTGVLGSEQFF. In nucleotides, the CDR3 is TGTGCCAGCAGCACGGGAGTATTGGGCAGCGAGCAGTTCTTC.

Remarks on this clone: Additional DNA sequences in this sample encode the identical CDR3. The chain is built from TRBV5-1 and TRBJ2-7; TRBD1 aligns across 10 bases. Per germline, CDR1 SGHRS and CDR2 YFSETQ. The V gene end was trimmed by 4 bases and the J gene end by 1 base; junction bases not matched to a gene: 17. CDR3 size: 19 residues. CDR3 sequence (DNA): TGCGCCAGCAGCGCCGGGACAGGGGCGACTAGCTCCCTTTCCTACGAGCAGTACTTC. Residues: CASSAGTGATSSLSYEQYF.

The rearrangement joins TRBV9 to TRBJ2-1; D is perhaps TRBD2 (5 bases). Trimming took 4 bases from V and 4 from J, leaving 18 bases between them. Germline V gene data show CDR1 as SGDLS and CDR2 as YYNGEE. This CDR3 comprises 16 residues. The CDR3 DNA reads as TGTGCCAGCAGCCCCCAGCGGCGGCAGCCGTACAATGAGCAGTTCTTC. Encoded protein: CASSPQRRQPYNEQFF.

This chain links TRBV18 with TRBJ1-2, with 7 bases that match TRBD1. CDR3 length: 14 residues. Looked up from germline, CDR1 is KGHSH and CDR2 is LQKENI. After removal of 3 bases from V and 2 bases from J, the junction contained 3 bases not matched to a gene. CDR3 DNA: TGTGCCAGCTCACCGACAGGGTTGAACTATGGCTACACCTTC. Protein product: CASSPTGLNYGYTF.

The chain employs TRBV28 and TRBJ2-5; D unclear. V was shortened by 4 bases and J by 5 bases, with 14 bases between the two germline ends. The length of the CDR3 is 14 residues. Germline assignment: CDR1 MDHEN and CDR2 SYDVKM. The CDR3 DNA sequence: TGTGCCAGCAGTTCCCCGGTGGTAACGGAGACCCAGTACTTC. Amino acids: CASSSPVVTETQYF.

The chain employs TRBV4-1 and TRBJ1-5; TRBD1 might be the D (5 bases). The CDR3 spans 13 residues. Trimming pared 4 bases from V and 7 bases from J, leaving 11 bases between. In germline, CDR1 is MGHRA, CDR2 YSYEKL. This CDR3 reads CASSPGGIQPQHF. The CDR3, as DNA: TGCGCCAGCAGCCCGGGGGGGATCCAGCCCCAGCATTTT.

The chain is built from TRBV28 and TRBJ1-5; D uncertain. This CDR3 spans 13 amino acids. Looked up from germline, CDR1 is MDHEN and CDR2 is SYDVKM. Deletions cut 7 bases from V and 4 bases from J, with 11 bases between. In DNA, the CDR3 is TGTGCCAGCATGGTACCAGCGAATCAGCCCCAGCATTTT. This gives the protein CASMVPANQPQHF.

The genes are TRBV11-2 and TRBJ1-3, with TRBD1 matching over 7 bases. The J segment lost 1 base and the V segment lost 5 bases, leaving 5 bases of the junction unmatched. This CDR3 is built from 15 residues. Germline V gene data show CDR1 as SGHAT and CDR2 as FQNNGV. CDR3 protein: CASSGEGASGNTIYF. The CDR3 DNA reads as TGTGCCAGCAGCGGTGAGGGGGCATCTGGAAACACCATATATTTT.

The V call is TRBV24-1, the J call TRBJ1-1, with 7 bases aligning to TRBD1. Germline loops: CDR1 KGHDR, CDR2 SFDVKD. Unmatched junction bases numbered 11, after V lost 4 bases and J lost 1 base. CDR3 length: 17 residues. In DNA, the CDR3 is TGTGCCACCAGTGACCTCGGACAGGATGTCGGGAACACTGAAGCTTTCTTT. Translated, it gives CATSDLGQDVGNTEAFF.

The chain is built from TRBV18 and TRBJ2-1; weak D call: TRBD2 (7 bases). The V end lost 6 bases, the J end lost 8 bases, and 20 bases lay between the germline ends. The CDR3 totals 15 residues. The germline V gene encodes CDR1 KGHSH and CDR2 LQKENI. The CDR3 DNA is TGTGCCAGCTCTCCTGGGAGGGGGTCCTCGGATGAGCAGTTCTTC. Translation: CASSPGRGSSDEQFF.

J is TRBJ2-7 and V is TRBV27; TRBD1 is a possible D gene (6 bases). The CDR3 runs to 12 residues. The V end was cut by 5 bases, the J end by 3 bases, with 8 bases between. CDR1 is MNHEY and CDR2 is SMNVEV in the germline V gene (reference sequence). The CDR3 is CASSTGFYEQYF. The CDR3 nucleotides are TGTGCCAGCAGTACAGGGTTCTACGAGCAGTACTTC.

This chain links TRBV7-8 with TRBJ1-3; 7 bases agree with TRBD1. The ends lost 5 bases at V and 7 bases at J; junction bases unmatched: 11. Per germline, CDR1 SGHVS and CDR2 FQNEAQ. This CDR3 spans 15 amino acids. The CDR3 is CASSGGTGAWNTIYF. In DNA form, the CDR3 reads TGTGCCAGCAGCGGTGGAACAGGGGCCTGGAACACCATATATTTT.

The chain uses TRBV5-1 and TRBJ1-1; 7 nucleotides align to TRBD1. Germline V gene lookup returns CDR1 SGHRS and CDR2 YFSETQ. Trimming cost V 4 bases and J 1 base; bases outside gene matches: 4. The CDR3 length is 14 residues. CDR3 sequence reads: CASSRGQSNTEAFF. The CDR3 DNA reads as TGCGCCAGCAGCAGGGGACAGTCGAACACTGAAGCTTTCTTT.

This rearrangement joins TRBV15 to TRBJ1-2; tentatively, D is TRBD1 (5 bases). Trimming cost V 6 bases and J 4 bases, with 9 bases left between them. The CDR3 is 12 amino acids. Germline V gives CDR1 LNHNV, CDR2 YYDKDF (reference sequence). The CDR3 sequence: CATRSGGYGYTF. The CDR3 nucleotides read TGTGCCACCAGATCCGGGGGCTATGGCTACACCTTC.

J is TRBJ2-7 and V is TRBV28, with D tentatively TRBD2 (6 bases). The CDR3 runs 17 residues. Germline V gene data show CDR1 as MDHEN and CDR2 as SYDVKM. V was shortened by 4 bases and J by 2 bases, with 21 bases between the two germline ends. Here the CDR3 DNA reads TGTGCCAGCAGTTCCCATATGCCTGGGGGGAGAGCCTACGAGCAGTACTTC. It encodes CASSSHMPGGRAYEQYF. The complete variable domain, with remaining parts taken from reference TRBV28 and TRBJ2-7, reads DVKVTQSSRYLVKRTGEKVFLECVQDMDHENMFWYRQDPGLGLRLIYFSYDVKMKEKGDIPEGYSVSREKKERFSLILESASTNQTSMYLCASSSHMPGGRAYEQYFGPGTRLTVT.

To note about this clone: Other DNA sequences in this specimen translate into the identical CDR3. V gene TRBV7-6 combines with J gene TRBJ2-1; 12 nucleotides match TRBD2. CDR3 length: 15 residues. V lost 5 bases and J lost 6; bases outside the gene matches: 5. CDR1 SGHVS and CDR2 FNYEAQ come from the germline V gene. As DNA, the CDR3 is TGTGCCAGCAGCCTGACTAGCGGGAGTAGCAATGAGCAGTTCTTC. The encoded protein is CASSLTSGSSNEQFF.

The chain recombines TRBV19 with TRBJ1-1; no clear D gene. CDR3 length: 13 amino acids. Germline assignment: CDR1 LNHDA and CDR2 SQIVND (reference sequence). Deletions cut 5 bases from V and 0 bases from J, with 7 bases between. CDR3 protein: CASSQVMNTEAFF. DNA for the CDR3: TGTGCCAGTAGTCAGGTAATGAACACTGAAGCTTTCTTT.

This chain joins TRBV27 and TRBJ2-7; 9 bases line up with TRBD1. Per the germline V gene, CDR1 is MNHEY and CDR2 is SMNVEV (reference sequence). The CDR3 spans 16 residues. Unmatched junction bases numbered 10, after V lost 5 bases and J lost 2 bases. The DNA of the CDR3 is TGTGCCAGCAGTCCGTTACGGGACAGGGTCACCTACGAGCAGTACTTC. It yields the protein CASSPLRDRVTYEQYF.

The rearrangement links TRBV19 to TRBJ2-7; 8 bases map to TRBD2. Germline CDR1 LNHDA, CDR2 SQIVND (reference sequence). V was clipped by 3 bases and J by 6 bases; unmatched bases: 7. CDR3 length: 14 amino acids. The CDR3 region is CASSMARTSSEQYF. The CDR3 region has the DNA TGTGCCAGTAGTATGGCTAGGACTAGCTCCGAGCAGTACTTC.

The chain joins TRBV6-5 to TRBJ2-1, with a weak D call TRBD2 (5 bases). This CDR3 has 14 amino acids. Between the trimmed V and J ends, which lost 6 bases and 1 base, there was a span of 10 bases. CDR1 and CDR2 (germline): MNHEY, SVGAGI. This CDR3 is CASSLWESYNEQFF. CDR3 DNA sequence: TGTGCCAGCAGCCTATGGGAGTCCTACAATGAGCAGTTCTTC.